The 15 T cell receptor beta chains given below trace back to one sample, sequenced in a study of spatial heterogeneity in lung cancer. The time point is: sample taken at primary tumor resection. Unsorted whole RNA from tumor, nontumor lung or frozen PBMC underwent sequencing. TCRdb called the 5' RACE reads again in MiXCR, with one record for every CDR3 protein. The sample carries tens of thousands of distinct CDR3 sequences, approximately 5.7% recorded once. The sample in question was PBMCs, obtained at surgery. These receptor sequences come from a male donor with early-stage non-small cell lung cancer.

This clonotype was found many times. The germline gene is not matched at one end of the junction; a read error may be the cause. The chain couples TRBV5-5 to TRBJ2-1, with TRBD1 identical over 8 bases. The CDR3 runs 14 residues. Germline assignment: CDR1 SGHKS and CDR2 YYEKEE (reference sequence). CDR3 bases: TGTGCCAGCACCTTGGACAGGGTTTACAATGAGCAGTTCTTC. It yields the protein CASTLDRVYNEQFF.

This clonotype was seen many times. The chain links TRBV27 to TRBJ2-1, with 11 bases that match TRBD2. Germline V gives CDR1 MNHEY, CDR2 SMNVEV (reference sequence). J gave up 6 bases and V 8 bases, and 6 bases lay outside the gene matches. The CDR3 length is 14 residues. CDR3 sequence reads: CASRRLAGGNEQFF. Written as DNA, the CDR3 is TGTGCCAGCCGGCGCCTAGCGGGAGGCAATGAGCAGTTCTTC.

This clonotype was observed many times. This sequence joins TRBV15 and TRBJ1-5; 7 positions agree with TRBD1. The CDR3 runs to 16 residues. V lost 0 bases to trimming and J lost 4 bases; unmatched junction nucleotides: 6. CDR1 is LNHNV, CDR2 YYDKDF, per germline (reference sequence). CDR3 protein: CATSRDRGGSNQPQHF. The CDR3 nucleotides are TGTGCCACCAGCAGAGATCGAGGGGGCAGTAATCAGCCCCAGCATTTT.

The gene calls are TRBV20-1 and TRBJ2-7; D perhaps matches TRBD1 (5 bases). CDR3 length: 12 amino acids. The V end was cut by 6 bases, the J end by 2 bases, with 11 bases between. Germline V gene lookup returns CDR1 DFQATT and CDR2 SNEGSKA (reference sequence). For the CDR3, the DNA is TGCAGTGCCAGGGCAGGGACCTACGAGCAGTACTTC. This codes for CSARAGTYEQYF.

Many counts were recorded for this clonotype. The J gene is TRBJ1-4, the V gene TRBV5-6, with D tentatively TRBD1 (6 bases). This CDR3 spans 13 amino acids. V lost 2 bases and J 8 bases, leaving 10 bases between the germline ends. The V gene's germline CDR1 is SGHDT and CDR2 YYEEEE. CDR3 sequence reads: CASSLQGREKLFF. The CDR3 bases are TGTGCCAGCAGCTTACAGGGAAGGGAAAAACTGTTTTTT.

This clonotype occurred many times. The chain carries TRBV27 and TRBJ2-7, with 12 bases identical to TRBD2. The V and J ends lost 8 bases and 6 bases, in that order; junction bases with no gene match: 20. CDR3 length: 18 residues. The germline V gene encodes CDR1 MNHEY and CDR2 SMNVEV (reference sequence). CDR3 bases: TGTGCCAGCCGTCCCTTTGGCCCTAGCGGGAGGGCGGGGCTCGAGCAGTACTTC. Amino acid sequence: CASRPFGPSGRAGLEQYF.

This clonotype was picked up many times. The rearrangement joins TRBV6-6 to TRBJ2-5, with D possibly called TRBD1 or TRBD2 (7 bases each). Germline CDR1 and CDR2: MNHNY and SVGAGI (reference sequence). Trimming stripped 2 bases from V and 3 bases from J, with 10 bases between. The length of the CDR3 is 14 residues. This chain's CDR3 is CASSYPGGEETQYF. The CDR3 coding sequence is TGTGCCAGCAGTTACCCAGGGGGGGAAGAGACCCAGTACTTC.

This chain uses TRBV27 with TRBJ1-3; no reliable D call. The ends were cut back, 5 bases at V and 0 bases at J, with 11 bases in the middle. CDR1 is MNHEY and CDR2 is SMNVEV in the germline V gene (reference sequence). The CDR3 covers 15 residues. CDR3 bases: TGTGCCAGCAGTCCCCTTGGGAACTCTGGAAACACCATATATTTT. Translated: CASSPLGNSGNTIYF.

This clonotype has ten or more counts. This chain links TRBV7-9 with TRBJ2-5; TRBD1 or TRBD2 may be the D gene (6 bases each). Germline-derived CDR1 and CDR2 are SEHNR and FQNEAQ (reference sequence). This CDR3 spans 16 amino acids. V was trimmed by 6 bases and J by 1 base, leaving 18 bases between them. The CDR3 region is CASSWGDTRIQETQYF. The CDR3 DNA sequence: TGTGCCAGCAGTTGGGGGGACACAAGAATCCAAGAGACCCAGTACTTC.

This clonotype was seen many times. The chain links TRBV7-6 to TRBJ1-3, with D uncertain. Per germline, CDR1 SGHVS and CDR2 FNYEAQ. The CDR3 length is 16 residues. Trimming left V 0 bases short and J 0 bases short, with 9 bases between. In DNA form, the CDR3 reads TGTGCCAGCAGCTTAGCATCGTTTGACTCTGGAAACACCATATATTTT. It is translated as CASSLASFDSGNTIYF.

This clonotype was seen many times. CDR3 DNA sequence: TGCGCCAGCAGCTTGGACAGGGGGCCGCAGTATTTT. This translates into CASSLDRGPQYF. The rearrangement uses TRBV5-1 and TRBJ2-3, with 9 bases matching TRBD1. Germline loops: CDR1 SGHRS, CDR2 YFSETQ. With V trimmed by 0 bases and J by 10 bases, 0 bases remained unmatched. The CDR3 runs 12 residues.

The V and J genes are TRBV30 and TRBJ2-5, with a tentative D call TRBD1 (6 bases). There are 14 residues in the CDR3. V was shortened by 3 bases and J by 2 bases, with 13 bases between the two germline ends. Germline values: CDR1 GTSNPN, CDR2 SVGIG (reference sequence). CDR3 amino acids: CAWSAGTPQETQYF. The DNA for the CDR3 is TGTGCCTGGAGCGCCGGGACACCTCAAGAGACCCAGTACTTC.

This clonotype was seen ten or more times. V usage is TRBV19 and J usage is TRBJ1-2, with 7 positions matching TRBD1. The V gene's germline CDR1 is LNHDA and CDR2 SQIVND (reference sequence). V trimming: 8 bases; J trimming: 1 base; junction bases outside the gene matches: 13. There are 16 residues in the CDR3. CDR3 in amino acids: CASSLFADRFNYGYTF. CDR3 in DNA: TGTGCCAGTTCTCTTTTTGCGGACAGGTTTAACTATGGCTACACCTTC.

This clonotype has only a few counts. This chain uses TRBV20-1 with TRBJ2-3; TRBD2 matches at 14 bases. CDR1 and CDR2 (germline): DFQATT, SNEGSKA (reference sequence). The CDR3 consists of 14 residues. V shed 6 bases, J shed 1 base, and the junction held 0 bases outside the gene matches. CDR3 DNA sequence: TGCAGTGCGGGACTAGCGGGAGGCACAGATACGCAGTATTTT. Amino acids: CSAGLAGGTDTQYF.

This clonotype was counted only a few times. The rearrangement joins TRBV11-1 to TRBJ2-1, with TRBD2 as a possible D gene (5 bases). There are 14 residues in the CDR3. Trimming removed 7 bases from V and 8 bases from J, with 18 bases in between. Germline V gives CDR1 SGHAT, CDR2 FQDESV (reference sequence). CDR3 sequence (DNA): TGTGCCAGCACTATAGCGTCACGCGTGTATGAGCAGTTCTTC. This gives the protein CASTIASRVYEQFF.